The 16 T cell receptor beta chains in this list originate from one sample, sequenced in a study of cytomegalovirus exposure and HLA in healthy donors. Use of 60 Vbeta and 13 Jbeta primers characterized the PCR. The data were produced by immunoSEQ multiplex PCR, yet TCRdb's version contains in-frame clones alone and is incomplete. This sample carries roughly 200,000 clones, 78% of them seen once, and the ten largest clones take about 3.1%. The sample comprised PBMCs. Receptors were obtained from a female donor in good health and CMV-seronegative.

The CDR3 DNA is TGTGCCAGCAGTTTAACCAGGGCCATCAATCAGCCCCAGCATTTT. It codes for CASSLTRAINQPQHF. The chain uses TRBV27 and TRBJ1-5, with a tentative D call TRBD1 (5 bases). Trimming shortened V by 2 bases and J by 3 bases, and 11 bases separated the two germline ends. The germline V gene encodes CDR1 MNHEY and CDR2 SMNVEV (reference sequence). This CDR3 comprises 15 residues.

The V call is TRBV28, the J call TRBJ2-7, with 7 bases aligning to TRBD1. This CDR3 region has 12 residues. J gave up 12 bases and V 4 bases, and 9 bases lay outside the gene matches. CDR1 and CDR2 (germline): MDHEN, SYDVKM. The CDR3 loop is CASSSGTEDPYF. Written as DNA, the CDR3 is TGTGCCAGCAGTTCCGGGACAGAGGACCCGTACTTC.

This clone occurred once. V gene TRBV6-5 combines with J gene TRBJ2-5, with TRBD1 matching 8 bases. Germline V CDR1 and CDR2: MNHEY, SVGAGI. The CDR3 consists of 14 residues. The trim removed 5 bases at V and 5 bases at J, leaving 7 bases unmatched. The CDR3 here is CASSVTGGVETQYF. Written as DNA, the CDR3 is TGTGCCAGCAGTGTCACAGGGGGAGTGGAGACCCAGTACTTC.

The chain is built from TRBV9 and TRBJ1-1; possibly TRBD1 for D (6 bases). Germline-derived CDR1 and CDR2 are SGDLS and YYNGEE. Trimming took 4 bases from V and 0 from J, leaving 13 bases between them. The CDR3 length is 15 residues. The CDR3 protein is CASSSADRLNTEAFF. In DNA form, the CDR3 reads TGTGCCAGCAGCTCGGCCGACAGGTTGAACACTGAAGCTTTCTTT.

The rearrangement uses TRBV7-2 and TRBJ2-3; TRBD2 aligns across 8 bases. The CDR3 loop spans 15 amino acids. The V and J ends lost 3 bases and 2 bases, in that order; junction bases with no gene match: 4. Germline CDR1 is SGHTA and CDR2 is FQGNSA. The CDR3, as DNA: TGTGCCAGCAGCTTCCCGGGAGGGACCACAGATACGCAGTATTTT. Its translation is CASSFPGGTTDTQYF. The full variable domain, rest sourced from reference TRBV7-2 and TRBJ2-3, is GAGVSQSPSNKVTEKGKDVELRCDPISGHTALYWYRQSLGQGLEFLIYFQGNSAPDKSGLPSDRFSAERTGGSVSTLTIQRTQQEDSAVYLCASSFPGGTTDTQYFGPGTRLTVL.

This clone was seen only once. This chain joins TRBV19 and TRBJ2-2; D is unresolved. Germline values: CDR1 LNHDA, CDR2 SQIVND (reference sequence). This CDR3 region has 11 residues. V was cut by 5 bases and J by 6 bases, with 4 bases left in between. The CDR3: CASSSAGELFF. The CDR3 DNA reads TGTGCCAGTAGTTCCGCCGGGGAGCTGTTTTTT.

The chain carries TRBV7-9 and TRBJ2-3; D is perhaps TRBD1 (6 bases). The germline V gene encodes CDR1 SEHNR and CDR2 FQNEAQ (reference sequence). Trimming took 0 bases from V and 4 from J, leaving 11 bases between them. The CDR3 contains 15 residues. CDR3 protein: CASSLAVGAADTQYF. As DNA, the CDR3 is TGTGCCAGCAGCTTAGCCGTGGGGGCGGCAGATACGCAGTATTTT.

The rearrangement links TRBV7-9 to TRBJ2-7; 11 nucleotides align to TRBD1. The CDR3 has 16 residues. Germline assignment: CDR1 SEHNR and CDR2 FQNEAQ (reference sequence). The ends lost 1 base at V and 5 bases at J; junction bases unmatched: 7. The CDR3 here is CASSLVRRTGGHEQYF. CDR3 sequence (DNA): TGTGCCAGCAGCTTAGTTAGGAGGACAGGGGGCCACGAGCAGTACTTC.

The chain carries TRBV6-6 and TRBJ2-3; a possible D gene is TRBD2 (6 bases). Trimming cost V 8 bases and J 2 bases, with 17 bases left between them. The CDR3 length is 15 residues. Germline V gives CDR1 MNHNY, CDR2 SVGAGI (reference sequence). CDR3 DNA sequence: TGTGCCAGCTACTTTGGGCGGGGCCCCACAGATACGCAGTATTTT. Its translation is CASYFGRGPTDTQYF.

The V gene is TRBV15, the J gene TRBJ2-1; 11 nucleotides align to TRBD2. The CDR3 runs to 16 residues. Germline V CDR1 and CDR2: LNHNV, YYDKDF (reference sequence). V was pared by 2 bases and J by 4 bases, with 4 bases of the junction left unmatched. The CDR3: CATSRQSSGGYNEQFF. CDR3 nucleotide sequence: TGTGCCACCAGCAGACAATCTAGCGGGGGGTACAATGAGCAGTTCTTC.

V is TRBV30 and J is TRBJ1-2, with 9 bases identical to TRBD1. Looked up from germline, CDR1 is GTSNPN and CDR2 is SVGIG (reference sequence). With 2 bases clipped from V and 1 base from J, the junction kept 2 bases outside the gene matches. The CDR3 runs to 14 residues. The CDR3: CAWSTDRGNYGYTF. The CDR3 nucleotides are TGTGCCTGGAGTACGGACAGGGGTAACTATGGCTACACCTTC.

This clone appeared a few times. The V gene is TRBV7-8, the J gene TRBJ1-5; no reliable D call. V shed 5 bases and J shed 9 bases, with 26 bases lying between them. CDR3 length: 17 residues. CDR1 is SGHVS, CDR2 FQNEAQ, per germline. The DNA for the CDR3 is TGTGCCAGCAGCCTGCGTGCGGTTGGGTTCCCTAAGAGGCCCCAGCATTTT. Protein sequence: CASSLRAVGFPKRPQHF. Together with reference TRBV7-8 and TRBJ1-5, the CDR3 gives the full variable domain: GAGVSQSPRYKVAKRGQDVALRCDPISGHVSLFWYQQALGQGPEFLTYFQNEAQLDKSGLPSDRFFAERPEGSVSTLKIQRTQQEDSAVYLCASSLRAVGFPKRPQHFGDGTRLSIL.

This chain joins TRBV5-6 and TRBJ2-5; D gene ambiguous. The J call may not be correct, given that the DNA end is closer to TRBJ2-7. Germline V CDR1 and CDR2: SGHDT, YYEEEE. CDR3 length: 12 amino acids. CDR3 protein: CASSLELREQYF. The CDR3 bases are TGTGCCAGCAGCTTGGAGCTCCGCGAGCAGTACTTC.

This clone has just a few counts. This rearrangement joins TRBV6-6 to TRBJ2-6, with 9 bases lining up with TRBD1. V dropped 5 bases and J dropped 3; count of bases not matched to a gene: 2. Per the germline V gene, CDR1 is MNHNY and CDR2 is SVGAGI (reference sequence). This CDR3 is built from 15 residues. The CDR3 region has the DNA TGTGCCAGCAGTGACAGGGGGGGTGGGGCCAACGTCCTGACTTTC. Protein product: CASSDRGGGANVLTF.

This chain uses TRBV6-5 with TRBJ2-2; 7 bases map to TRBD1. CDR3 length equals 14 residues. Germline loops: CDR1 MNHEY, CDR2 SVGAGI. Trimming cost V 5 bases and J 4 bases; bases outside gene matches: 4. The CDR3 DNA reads TGTGCCAGCAGTCCCGGGACAGCCACCGGGGAGCTGTTTTTT. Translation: CASSPGTATGELFF.

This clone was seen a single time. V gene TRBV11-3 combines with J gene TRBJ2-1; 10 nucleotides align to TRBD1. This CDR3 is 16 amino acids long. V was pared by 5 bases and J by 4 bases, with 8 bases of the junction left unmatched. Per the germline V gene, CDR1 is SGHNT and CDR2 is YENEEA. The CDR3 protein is CASSPDAGQGYNEQFF. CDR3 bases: TGTGCCAGCAGCCCGGACGCGGGACAGGGGTACAATGAGCAGTTCTTC.